This TCR beta chain was sequenced during a study of CD8 T cells in Susac syndrome. RNA, at about 0.45 to 1 ug, was reverse transcribed with random hexamers. TCRdb re-called the immunoSEQ multiplex PCR reads through MiXCR, storing one row per CDR3 protein. This repertoire shows around 140,000 distinct CDR3 sequences, around 86% found once; its top ten account for 0.5% to 0.65%. This receptor was obtained from a human donor with multiple sclerosis. Sequenced: CD8+ T cells from PBMCs.

The CDR3 bases are TGTGCCAGCAGCACAAGGACAGGGCTGACTGGAAACACCATATATTTT. This codes for CASSTRTGLTGNTIYF. V and J are TRBV9 and TRBJ1-3, with 8 bases identical to TRBD1. V trimming: 4 bases; J trimming: 2 bases; junction bases outside the gene matches: 8. Germline values: CDR1 SGDLS, CDR2 YYNGEE. This CDR3 comprises 16 residues.